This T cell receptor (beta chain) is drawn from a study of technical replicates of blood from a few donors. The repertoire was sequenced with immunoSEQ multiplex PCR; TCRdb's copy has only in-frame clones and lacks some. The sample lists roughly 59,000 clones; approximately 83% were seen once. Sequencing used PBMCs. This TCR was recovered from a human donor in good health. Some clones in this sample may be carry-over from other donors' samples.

The DNA for the CDR3 is TGTGCCAGCAGCTGGGGACTAGCGGGGGTTGAGCAGTTCTTC. It codes for CASSWGLAGVEQFF. This sequence joins TRBV6-5 and TRBJ2-1; 14 bases match TRBD2. V was clipped by 6 bases and J by 9 bases; unmatched bases: 4. Germline V CDR1 and CDR2: MNHEY, SVGAGI. This CDR3 is built from 14 residues.